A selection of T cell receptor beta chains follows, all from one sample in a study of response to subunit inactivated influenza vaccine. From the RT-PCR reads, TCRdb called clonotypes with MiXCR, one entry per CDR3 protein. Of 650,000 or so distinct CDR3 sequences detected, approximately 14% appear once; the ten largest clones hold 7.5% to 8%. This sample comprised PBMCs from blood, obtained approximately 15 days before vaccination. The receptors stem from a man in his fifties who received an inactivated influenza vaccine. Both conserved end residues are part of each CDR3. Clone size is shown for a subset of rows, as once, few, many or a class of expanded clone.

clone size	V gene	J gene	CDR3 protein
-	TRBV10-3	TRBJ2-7	CAISWTSGSSYEQYF
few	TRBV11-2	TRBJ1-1	CASSYRQGGMNTEAFF
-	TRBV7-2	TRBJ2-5	CASNKGLQETQYF
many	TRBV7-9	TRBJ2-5	CASSRGSQETQYF
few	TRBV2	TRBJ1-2	CASRQYTQGNYGYTF
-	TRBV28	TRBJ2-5	CASSRPAWTQYF
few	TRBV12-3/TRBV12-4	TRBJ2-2	CASSLVWTGELFF
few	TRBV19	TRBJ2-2	CASSLGGRAGELFF
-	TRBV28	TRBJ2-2	CASTRQGSTGELFF
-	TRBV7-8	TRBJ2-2	CASSQRRLTRQGGTGEQFF
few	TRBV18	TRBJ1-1	CASSPGGSYTEAFF
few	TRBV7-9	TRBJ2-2	CASSDAKNTGELFF
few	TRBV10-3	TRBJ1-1	CAIRDEGISSEAFF
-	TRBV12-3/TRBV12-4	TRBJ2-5	CASSAGLAGPETQYF
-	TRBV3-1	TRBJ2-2	CASSQPLAGVTGELFF
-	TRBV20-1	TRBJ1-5	CSASPGTGYNQPQHF
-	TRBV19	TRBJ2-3	CASSAWDRTDTQYF
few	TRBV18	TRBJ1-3	CASSPRDVVSGNTIYF
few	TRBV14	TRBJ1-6	CASSLRSRSYNSPLHF
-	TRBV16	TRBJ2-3	CASSQSWRGGDTQYF
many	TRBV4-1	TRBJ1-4	CASSQESTGVGEKLFF
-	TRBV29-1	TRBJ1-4	CSAEGASNEKLFF
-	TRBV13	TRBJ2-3	CASSLGFGLAADTQYF
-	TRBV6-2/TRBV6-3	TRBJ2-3	CASTWGLGTDTQYF
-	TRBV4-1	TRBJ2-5	CASSQGVTGSGTQYF
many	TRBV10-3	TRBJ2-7	CATRDNYEQYF
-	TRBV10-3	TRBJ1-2	CAIRAEGAYGYTF